The 10 T cell receptor beta chains below come from one sample, sequenced in a study of blood T cells in healthy people across ages. PCR was performed a second time for roughly 7 to 11 cycles using a sample-barcoded 5' primer and a J-beta primer mix. TCRdb passed the 5' RACE reads through MiXCR, listing each CDR3 protein once. The sample lists fewer than 2,000,000 distinct CDR3 sequences; roughly 30% were seen once. Sequencing input: blood. All receptors come from a woman under 40 in good health.

The rearrangement joins TRBV11-2 to TRBJ2-1, with D perhaps matching TRBD1 (6 bases). Per germline, CDR1 SGHAT and CDR2 FQNNGV. V lost 5 bases to trimming and J lost 7 bases, with 15 bases between them. The CDR3 length is 14 residues. The CDR3 coding sequence is TGTGCCAGCAGCCAGGGGTGGGGCCTTAATGAGCAGTTCTTC. This gives the protein CASSQGWGLNEQFF.

The chain recombines TRBV20-1 with TRBJ2-1; D is possibly TRBD2 (5 bases). Trimming cost V 5 bases and J 2 bases, with 19 bases left between them. The CDR3 loop spans 16 amino acids. The germline gives CDR1 DFQATT, CDR2 SNEGSKA (reference sequence). This CDR3 reads CSARSVRLAAYNEQFF. The DNA of the CDR3 is TGCAGTGCTCGGTCAGTGAGGCTAGCCGCCTACAATGAGCAGTTCTTC.

The chain employs TRBV2 and TRBJ2-3; D remains ambiguous. The V gene lost 7 bases and the J gene lost 0 bases, with 11 bases spanning the gap. Germline V gene data show CDR1 as SNHLY and CDR2 as FYNNEI. The CDR3 sequence is 14 residues long. CDR3 region: CASINSHSTDTQYF. The CDR3, as DNA: TGTGCCAGCATAAACAGCCACAGCACAGATACGCAGTATTTT.

In its sample, this clonotype was seen a few times. The V and J genes are TRBV27 and TRBJ2-2, with D maybe TRBD1 (6 bases). Germline-derived CDR1 and CDR2 are MNHEY and SMNVEV (reference sequence). Trimming left V 6 bases short and J 3 bases short, with 11 bases between. This CDR3 has 14 amino acids. The CDR3 DNA reads as TGTGCCAGCAGCTCAGGGGCCGACACCGGGGAGCTGTTTTTT. Its protein is CASSSGADTGELFF.

This clonotype was observed a handful of times. The chain recombines TRBV20-1 with TRBJ2-3; 7 bases map to TRBD2. This CDR3 region has 13 residues. Germline CDR1 reads DFQATT; CDR2 reads SNEGSKA (reference sequence). Germline trimming cut 5 bases from V and 4 bases from J; bases unmatched to any gene: 6. In DNA form, the CDR3 reads TGCAGTGCTCTCAGCGGGGCCCCAGATACGCAGTATTTT. It codes for CSALSGAPDTQYF.

In its sample, this clonotype was seen a few times. V usage is TRBV6-1 and J usage is TRBJ2-5; no clear D. The DNA end is more similar to TRBJ2-7, so the J call may be wrong. The germline gives CDR1 MNHNS, CDR2 SASEGT. The CDR3 runs 13 residues. The CDR3 bases are TGTGCCAGCAGTGAGGCACTTTATCACGAGCAGTACTTC. Residues: CASSEALYHEQYF.

The chain couples TRBV5-1 to TRBJ2-3; D is tentatively TRBD1 or TRBD2 (5 bases each). The germline V gene encodes CDR1 SGHRS and CDR2 YFSETQ. This CDR3 spans 15 amino acids. The ends were cut back, 4 bases at V and 0 bases at J, with 12 bases in the middle. In DNA form, the CDR3 reads TGCGCCAGCAGCACCGGGGCTACTAGCACAGATACGCAGTATTTT. This translates into CASSTGATSTDTQYF.

Many counts were recorded for this clonotype. This chain joins TRBV10-2 and TRBJ1-2, with 8 bases aligning to TRBD1. Losses at the gene ends were 3 bases for V and 7 bases for J; bases not matched to a gene: 10. The germline V gene encodes CDR1 WSHSY and CDR2 SAAADI. This CDR3 contains 15 residues. The CDR3 reads CASSDPTGVYGGYTF. For the CDR3, the DNA is TGCGCCAGCAGTGACCCGACAGGGGTCTATGGTGGCTACACCTTC.

This clonotype was counted between two and nine times. The V and J genes are TRBV7-8 and TRBJ2-3; TRBD2 might be the D (6 bases). V shed 1 base and J shed 5 bases, with 13 bases lying between them. Per the germline V gene, CDR1 is SGHVS and CDR2 is FQNEAQ. The length of the CDR3 is 15 residues. The DNA for the CDR3 is TGTGCCAGCAGCTTAGGGGGGGTAGCCTTAGATACGCAGTATTTT. This gives the protein CASSLGGVALDTQYF.

The V and J genes are TRBV3-1 and TRBJ2-1, with 7 nucleotides matching TRBD1. Germline CDR1 reads LGHDT; CDR2 reads YNNKEL (reference sequence). V trimming: 5 bases; J trimming: 12 bases; junction bases outside the gene matches: 7. The CDR3 totals 12 residues. The CDR3 DNA is TGTGCCAGCAGCGAATCCGGGACAGCGCAGTTCTTC. This codes for CASSESGTAQFF.